The 20 T cell receptor beta chains below were found in one sample sequenced in a study of cytomegalovirus exposure and HLA in healthy donors. 60 Vbeta and 13 Jbeta primers were used in PCR. Using immunoSEQ multiplex PCR, the repertoire was profiled, and TCRdb retains in-frame clones only, with some absent. The data contain some 180,000 clones, 76% of them singletons. Sequenced material: PBMCs. Every receptor here comes from a man between 18 and 29 years old in good health and CMV-seronegative.

The rearrangement uses TRBV14 and TRBJ2-7; D is unclear. V gave up 1 base and J gave up 11 bases, with 15 bases separating them. Looked up from germline, CDR1 is SGHDN and CDR2 is FVKESK. The CDR3 is 13 residues long. In nucleotides, the CDR3 is TGTGCCAGCAGCCAAGGTTTGATTTACCAGGAGTACTTC. This codes for CASSQGLIYQEYF.

Only one count was recorded for this clone. V is TRBV5-4 and J is TRBJ2-5, with D uncertain. The DNA end is more similar to TRBJ2-7, so the J call may be wrong. The CDR3 has 12 residues. Germline V gives CDR1 SGHNT, CDR2 YYREEE (reference sequence). The CDR3 DNA sequence: TGTGCCAGCAGCTTGCCAAACTACGAGCAGTACTTC. Translated: CASSLPNYEQYF.

The gene calls are TRBV9 and TRBJ1-4; 9 bases are a match to TRBD1. This CDR3 spans 14 amino acids. Per germline, CDR1 SGDLS and CDR2 YYNGEE. The junction had 0 bases not matched to a gene; V was cut back by 2 bases and J by 4 bases. CDR3 sequence: CASSVDRGNEKLFF. The DNA of the CDR3 is TGTGCCAGCAGCGTGGACAGGGGTAATGAAAAACTGTTTTTT.

V gene TRBV27 combines with J gene TRBJ2-3; 15 bases map to TRBD2. The junction had 3 bases not matched to a gene; V was cut back by 2 bases and J by 0 bases. The CDR3 covers 18 residues. Germline assignment: CDR1 MNHEY and CDR2 SMNVEV (reference sequence). The CDR3 protein is CASSLGLAGGLSTDTQYF. The CDR3 DNA sequence: TGTGCCAGCAGTTTAGGACTAGCGGGGGGGCTTAGCACAGATACGCAGTATTTT.

The chain combines TRBV6-5 with TRBJ1-1; 7 bases agree with TRBD1. Germline assignment: CDR1 MNHEY and CDR2 SVGAGI. Germline trimming cut 2 bases from V and 5 bases from J; bases unmatched to any gene: 8. The length of the CDR3 is 15 residues. DNA of the CDR3: TGTGCCAGCAGTTACCGACAGGGTCTGGGAACTGAAGCTTTCTTT. It translates to CASSYRQGLGTEAFF.

This clone appeared a few times. V usage is TRBV16 and J usage is TRBJ2-7; D uncertain. The CDR3 is made up of 14 amino acids. Germline-derived CDR1 and CDR2 are KGHSY and FQNENV. Trimming left V 0 bases short and J 4 bases short, with 10 bases between. CDR3 amino acids: CASSQSFAGYEQYF. CDR3 nucleotide sequence: TGTGCCAGCAGCCAATCATTTGCCGGGTACGAGCAGTACTTC.

The chain has TRBV9 and TRBJ1-6, with 9 bases matching TRBD1. This CDR3 is built from 15 residues. Trimming cost V 4 bases and J 5 bases; bases outside gene matches: 4. Germline assignment: CDR1 SGDLS and CDR2 YYNGEE. This chain's CDR3 is CASSPQGANNSPLHF. Written as DNA, the CDR3 is TGTGCCAGCAGCCCACAGGGGGCGAATAATTCACCCCTCCACTTT.

V is TRBV5-1 and J is TRBJ2-5; 9 bases agree with TRBD1. CDR3 length: 16 amino acids. Germline CDR1 reads SGHRS; CDR2 reads YFSETQ. V shed 2 bases and J 3 bases; nucleotides not matched to a gene: 8. Written as DNA, the CDR3 is TGCGCCAGCAGCTTAGGGAGCCGGGACAGGGAAGAGACCCAGTACTTC. Encoded protein: CASSLGSRDREETQYF.

The CDR3 here is CAISELLGAYEQYF. The CDR3 nucleotides read TGTGCCATCAGTGAGTTATTGGGGGCCTACGAGCAGTACTTC. The rearrangement joins TRBV10-3 to TRBJ2-5, with D possibly being TRBD1 or TRBD2 (5 bases each). TRBJ2-7 explains the end of the DNA better; the J call may be wrong. This CDR3 has 14 residues. From germline, CDR1 is ENHRY and CDR2 SYGVKD.

J is TRBJ2-1 and V is TRBV15; the match to TRBD2 covers 11 bases. V shed 5 bases and J 3 bases; nucleotides not matched to a gene: 3. This CDR3 contains 15 residues. In germline, CDR1 is LNHNV, CDR2 YYDKDF (reference sequence). The CDR3 DNA sequence: TGTGCCACCAGCTTCGGGACTAGCGGCTACAATGAGCAGTTCTTC. Translation gives CATSFGTSGYNEQFF.

This clone was observed once. The chain couples TRBV27 to TRBJ2-7, with D perhaps matching TRBD1 (6 bases). Germline CDR1 and CDR2: MNHEY and SMNVEV (reference sequence). The CDR3 is made up of 14 amino acids. Trimming removed 3 bases at V and 7 bases at J, with 16 bases between. CDR3 region: CASSFQGHFLEQYF. CDR3 bases: TGTGCCAGCAGTTTTCAGGGGCACTTTTTAGAGCAGTACTTC.

This clone was seen once. This chain joins TRBV28 and TRBJ1-2; the match to TRBD1 covers 9 bases. The CDR3 runs to 15 residues. The V gene end was trimmed by 4 bases and the J gene end by 5 bases; junction bases not matched to a gene: 8. Germline lookup yields CDR1 MDHEN and CDR2 SYDVKM. CDR3 loop: CASSSEGGQGYGYTF. DNA for the CDR3: TGTGCCAGCAGTTCGGAGGGGGGACAGGGTTATGGCTACACCTTC.

The rearrangement links TRBV7-3 to TRBJ2-3; 9 bases are a match to TRBD2. Germline V gene sequence: CDR1 SGHTA, CDR2 FQGTGA. The CDR3 spans 15 residues. Trimming at V came to 5 bases and at J to 3 bases, leaving 6 bases not matched to a gene. The CDR3 region has the DNA TGTGCCAGCAGCCTCGTAGCGGGGGCGACAGATACGCAGTATTTT. It is translated as CASSLVAGATDTQYF.

This chain joins TRBV7-2 and TRBJ1-2; 10 bases are a match to TRBD1. From germline, CDR1 is SGHTA and CDR2 FQGNSA. The length of the CDR3 is 15 residues. Trimming at V came to 5 bases and at J to 3 bases, leaving 6 bases not matched to a gene. CDR3 loop: CASSPRQGAHYGYTF. The CDR3 DNA reads TGTGCCAGCAGCCCCAGACAGGGGGCCCACTATGGCTACACCTTC. The full variable domain, its missing parts supplied by reference TRBV7-2 and TRBJ1-2, is GAGVSQSPSNKVTEKGKDVELRCDPISGHTALYWYRQSLGQGLEFLIYFQGNSAPDKSGLPSDRFSAERTGGSVSTLTIQRTQQEDSAVYLCASSPRQGAHYGYTFGSGTRLTVV.

A single count supports this clone. The chain recombines TRBV7-8 with TRBJ2-5, with D possibly TRBD2 on 6 matching bases. The CDR3 extends over 15 amino acids. V was trimmed by 5 bases and J by 2 bases, leaving 15 bases between them. CDR1 is SGHVS and CDR2 is FQNEAQ in the germline V gene. The CDR3 is CASSIAGSAQETQYF. As DNA, the CDR3 is TGTGCCAGCAGCATCGCGGGGAGTGCACAAGAGACCCAGTACTTC.

The CDR3: CATSRVRGDNSPLHF. As DNA, the CDR3 is TGTGCCACCAGCAGAGTGCGGGGGGATAATTCACCCCTCCACTTT. This sequence joins TRBV15 and TRBJ1-6; D is perhaps TRBD1 (5 bases). V dropped 1 base and J dropped 5 bases, with 9 bases sitting between them. In germline, CDR1 is LNHNV, CDR2 YYDKDF (reference sequence). The CDR3 is 15 residues long.

The chain joins TRBV18 to TRBJ2-5, with 7 positions matching TRBD1. V shed 6 bases and J 5 bases; nucleotides not matched to a gene: 6. Germline loops: CDR1 KGHSH, CDR2 LQKENI. The CDR3 consists of 13 residues. The CDR3 nucleotides read TGTGCCAGCTCGAGGGGGCTCGGGGAGACCCAGTACTTC. Translated, it gives CASSRGLGETQYF.

The V call is TRBV7-9, the J call TRBJ1-1; 7 nucleotides align to TRBD1. The CDR3 loop spans 12 amino acids. Looked up from germline, CDR1 is SEHNR and CDR2 is FQNEAQ (reference sequence). J lost 6 bases, V lost 7 bases, and 5 bases had no gene match. CDR3 coding DNA: TGTGCCAGCAACATAGGGGGCCCTGAAGCTTTCTTT. As protein: CASNIGGPEAFF.

The chain combines TRBV28 with TRBJ2-1; 9 positions agree with TRBD2. After removal of 6 bases from V and 3 bases from J, the junction contained 6 bases not matched to a gene. The CDR3 totals 15 residues. CDR1 and CDR2 (germline): MDHEN, SYDVKM. DNA of the CDR3: TGTGCCAGCAGGGAGGGACTAGCACTCTACAATGAGCAGTTCTTC. It is translated as CASREGLALYNEQFF.

This clone was picked up a small number of times. This chain links TRBV5-4 with TRBJ1-1; 10 bases match TRBD1. This CDR3 is built from 16 residues. With 2 bases clipped from V and 2 bases from J, the junction kept 6 bases outside the gene matches. CDR1 and CDR2 (germline): SGHNT, YYREEE (reference sequence). CDR3 nucleotides: TGTGCCAGCAGCTTAGGGACAGGGGAGTCAAACACTGAAGCTTTCTTT. It specifies CASSLGTGESNTEAFF.